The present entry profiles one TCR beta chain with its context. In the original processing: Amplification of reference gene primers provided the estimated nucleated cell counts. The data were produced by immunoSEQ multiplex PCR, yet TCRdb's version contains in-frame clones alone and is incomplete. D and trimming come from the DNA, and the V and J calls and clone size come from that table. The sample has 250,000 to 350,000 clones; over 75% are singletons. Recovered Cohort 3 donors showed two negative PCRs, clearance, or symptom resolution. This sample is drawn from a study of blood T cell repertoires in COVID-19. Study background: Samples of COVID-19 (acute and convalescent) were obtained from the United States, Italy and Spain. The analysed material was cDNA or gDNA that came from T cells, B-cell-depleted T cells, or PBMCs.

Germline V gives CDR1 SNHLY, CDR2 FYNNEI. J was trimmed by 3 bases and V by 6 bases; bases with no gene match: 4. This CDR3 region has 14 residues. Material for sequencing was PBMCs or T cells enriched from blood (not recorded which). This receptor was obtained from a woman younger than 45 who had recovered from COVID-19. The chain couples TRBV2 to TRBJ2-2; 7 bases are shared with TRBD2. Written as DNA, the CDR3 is TGTGCCAGCAGGGAGACTAGCTACACCGGGGAGCTGTTTTTT. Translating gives CASRETSYTGELFF.